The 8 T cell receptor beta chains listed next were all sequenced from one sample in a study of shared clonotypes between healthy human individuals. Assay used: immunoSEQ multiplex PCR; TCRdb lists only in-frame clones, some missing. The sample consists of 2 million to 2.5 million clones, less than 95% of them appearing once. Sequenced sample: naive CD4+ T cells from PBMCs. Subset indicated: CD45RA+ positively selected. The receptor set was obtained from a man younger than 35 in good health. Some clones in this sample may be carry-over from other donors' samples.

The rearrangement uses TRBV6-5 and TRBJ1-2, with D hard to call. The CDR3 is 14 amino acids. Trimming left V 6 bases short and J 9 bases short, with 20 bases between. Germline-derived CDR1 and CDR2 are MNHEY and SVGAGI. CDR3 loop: CASSAPDGGMSYTF. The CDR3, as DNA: TGTGCCAGCAGCGCACCTGACGGAGGAATGAGCTACACCTTC.

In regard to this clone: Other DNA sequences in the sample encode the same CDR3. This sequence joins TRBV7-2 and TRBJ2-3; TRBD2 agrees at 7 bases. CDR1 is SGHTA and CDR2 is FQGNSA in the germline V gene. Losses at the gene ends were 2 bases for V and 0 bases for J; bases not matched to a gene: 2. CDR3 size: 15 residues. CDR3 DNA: TGTGCCAGCAGCTTACAGCGGGGAAGCACAGATACGCAGTATTTT. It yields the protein CASSLQRGSTDTQYF.

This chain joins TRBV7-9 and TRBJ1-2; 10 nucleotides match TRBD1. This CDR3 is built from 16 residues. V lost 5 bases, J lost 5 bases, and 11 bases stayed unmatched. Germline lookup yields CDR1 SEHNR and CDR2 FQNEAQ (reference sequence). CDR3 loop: CASSVTGTGAPYGYTF. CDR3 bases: TGTGCCAGCAGCGTTACCGGGACAGGGGCACCTTATGGCTACACCTTC.

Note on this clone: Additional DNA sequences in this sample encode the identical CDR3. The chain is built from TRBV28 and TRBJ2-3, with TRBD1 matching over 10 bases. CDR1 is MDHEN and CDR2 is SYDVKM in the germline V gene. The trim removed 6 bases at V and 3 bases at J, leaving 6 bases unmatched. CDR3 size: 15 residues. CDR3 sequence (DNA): TGTGCCAGCAGCCGTTGGACAGGGGGAACAGATACGCAGTATTTT. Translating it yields CASSRWTGGTDTQYF. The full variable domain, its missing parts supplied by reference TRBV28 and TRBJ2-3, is DVKVTQSSRYLVKRTGEKVFLECVQDMDHENMFWYRQDPGLGLRLIYFSYDVKMKEKGDIPEGYSVSREKKERFSLILESASTNQTSMYLCASSRWTGGTDTQYFGPGTRLTVL.

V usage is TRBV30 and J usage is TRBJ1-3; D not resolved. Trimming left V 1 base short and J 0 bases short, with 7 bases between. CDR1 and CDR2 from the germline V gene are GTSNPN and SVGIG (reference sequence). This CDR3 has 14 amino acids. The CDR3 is CAWSGANSGNTIYF. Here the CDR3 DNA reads TGTGCCTGGAGTGGGGCCAACTCTGGAAACACCATATATTTT.

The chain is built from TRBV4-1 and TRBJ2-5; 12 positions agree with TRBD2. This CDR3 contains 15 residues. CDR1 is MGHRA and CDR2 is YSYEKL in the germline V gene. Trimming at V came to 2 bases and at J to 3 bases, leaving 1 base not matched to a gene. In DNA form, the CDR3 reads TGCGCCAGCAGCCAACGACTAGCGGGAGAAGAGACCCAGTACTTC. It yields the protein CASSQRLAGEETQYF.

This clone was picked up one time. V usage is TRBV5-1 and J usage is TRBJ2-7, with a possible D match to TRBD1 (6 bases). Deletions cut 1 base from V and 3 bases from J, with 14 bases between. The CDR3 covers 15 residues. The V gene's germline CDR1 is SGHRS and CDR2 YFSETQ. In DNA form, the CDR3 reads TGCGCCAGCAGCTTGATAGGACAGACCAACTACGAGCAGTACTTC. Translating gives CASSLIGQTNYEQYF.

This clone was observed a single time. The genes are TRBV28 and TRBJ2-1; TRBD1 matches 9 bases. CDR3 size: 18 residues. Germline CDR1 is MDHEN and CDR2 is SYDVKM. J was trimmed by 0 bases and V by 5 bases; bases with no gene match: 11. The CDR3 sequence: CASSGQGTYRSSYNEQFF. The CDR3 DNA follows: TGTGCCAGCAGTGGACAGGGGACTTACCGAAGCTCCTACAATGAGCAGTTCTTC.